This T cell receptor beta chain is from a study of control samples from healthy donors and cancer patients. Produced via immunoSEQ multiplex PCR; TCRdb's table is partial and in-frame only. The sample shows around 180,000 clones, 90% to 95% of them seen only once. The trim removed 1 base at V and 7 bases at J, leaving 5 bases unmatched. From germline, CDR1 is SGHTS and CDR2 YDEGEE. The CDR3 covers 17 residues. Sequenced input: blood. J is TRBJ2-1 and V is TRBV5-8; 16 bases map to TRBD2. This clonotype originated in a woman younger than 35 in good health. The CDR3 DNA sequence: TGTGCCAGCAGCTTGCCAGGGACTAGCGGGGGGGTGAATGAGCAGTTCTTC. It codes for CASSLPGTSGGVNEQFF. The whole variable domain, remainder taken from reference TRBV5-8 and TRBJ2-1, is EAGVTQSPTHLIKTRGQQATLRCSPISGHTSVYWYQQALGLGLQFLLWYDEGEERNRGNFPPRFSGRQFPNYSSELNVNALELEDSALYLCASSLPGTSGGVNEQFFGPGTRLTVL.